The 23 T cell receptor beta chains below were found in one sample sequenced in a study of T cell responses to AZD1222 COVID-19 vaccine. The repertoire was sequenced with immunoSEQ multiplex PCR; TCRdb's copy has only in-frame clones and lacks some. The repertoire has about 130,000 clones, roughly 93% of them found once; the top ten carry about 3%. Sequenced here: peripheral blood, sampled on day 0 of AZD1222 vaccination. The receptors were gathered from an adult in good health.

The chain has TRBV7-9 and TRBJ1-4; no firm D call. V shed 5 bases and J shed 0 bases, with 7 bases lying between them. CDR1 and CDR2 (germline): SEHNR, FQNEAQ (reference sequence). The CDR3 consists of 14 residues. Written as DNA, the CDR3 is TGTGCCAGCAGCAACCTTGCAACTAATGAAAAACTGTTTTTT. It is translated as CASSNLATNEKLFF. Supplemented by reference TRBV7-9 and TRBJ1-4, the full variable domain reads DTGVSQNPRHKITKRGQNVTFRCDPISEHNRLYWYRQTLGQGPEFLTYFQNEAQLEKSRLLSDRFSAERPKGSFSTLEIQRTEQGDSAMYLCASSNLATNEKLFFGSGTQLSVL.

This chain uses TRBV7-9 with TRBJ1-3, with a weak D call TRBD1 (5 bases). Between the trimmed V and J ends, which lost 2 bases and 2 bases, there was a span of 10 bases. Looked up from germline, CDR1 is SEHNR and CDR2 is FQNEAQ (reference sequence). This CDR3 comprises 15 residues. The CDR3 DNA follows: TGTGCCAGCAGCTTATTCGGGGGAGCTGGAAACACCATATATTTT. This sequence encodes CASSLFGGAGNTIYF.

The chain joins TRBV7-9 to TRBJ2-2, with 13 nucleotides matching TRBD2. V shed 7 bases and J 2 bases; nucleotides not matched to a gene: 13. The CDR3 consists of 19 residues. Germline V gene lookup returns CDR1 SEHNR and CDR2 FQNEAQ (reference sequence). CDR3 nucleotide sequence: TGTGCCAGCATCAATTCTCCGGGACTAGCGGGAATAAACACCGGGGAGCTGTTTTTT. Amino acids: CASINSPGLAGINTGELFF.

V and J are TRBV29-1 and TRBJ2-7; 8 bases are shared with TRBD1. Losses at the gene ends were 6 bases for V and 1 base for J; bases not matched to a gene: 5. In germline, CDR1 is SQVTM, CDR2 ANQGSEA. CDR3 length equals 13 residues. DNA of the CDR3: TGCAGCGTCGCGTACAGGGGGTCCTACGAGCAGTACTTC. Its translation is CSVAYRGSYEQYF.

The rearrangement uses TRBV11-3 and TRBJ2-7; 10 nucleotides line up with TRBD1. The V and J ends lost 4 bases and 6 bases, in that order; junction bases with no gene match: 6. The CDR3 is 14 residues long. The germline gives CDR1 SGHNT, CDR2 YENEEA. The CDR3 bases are TGTGCCAGCAGCTCGGGACAGGGGACTAGCGAGCAGTACTTC. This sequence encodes CASSSGQGTSEQYF.

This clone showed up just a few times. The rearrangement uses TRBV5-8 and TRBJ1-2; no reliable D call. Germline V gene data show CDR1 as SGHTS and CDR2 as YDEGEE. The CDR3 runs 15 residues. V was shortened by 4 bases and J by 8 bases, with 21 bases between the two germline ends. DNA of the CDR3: TGTGCCAGCAGCCCTAAGGGTATAGGGTGGCAGGGCTACACCTTC. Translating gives CASSPKGIGWQGYTF.

CDR3 DNA sequence: TGTGCCAGCAGTACCTTCACAGGGAGCGCCGAAGCTTTCTTT. It yields the protein CASSTFTGSAEAFF. The rearrangement links TRBV6-2 or TRBV6-3 to TRBJ1-1; possible D gene TRBD1, 6 bases. V was pared by 5 bases and J by 8 bases, with 18 bases between. This CDR3 has 14 residues. Germline assignment: CDR1 MNHEY and CDR2 SVGEGT.

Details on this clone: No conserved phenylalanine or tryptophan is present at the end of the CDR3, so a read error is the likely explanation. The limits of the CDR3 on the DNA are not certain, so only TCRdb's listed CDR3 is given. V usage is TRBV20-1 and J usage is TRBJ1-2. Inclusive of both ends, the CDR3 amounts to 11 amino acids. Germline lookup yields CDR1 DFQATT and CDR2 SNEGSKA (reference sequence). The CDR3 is CSAGAGPWDPV.

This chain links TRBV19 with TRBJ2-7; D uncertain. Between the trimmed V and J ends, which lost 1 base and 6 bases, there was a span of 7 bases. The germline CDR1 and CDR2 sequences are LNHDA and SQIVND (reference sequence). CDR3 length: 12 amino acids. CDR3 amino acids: CASSIGNSEQYF. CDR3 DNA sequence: TGTGCCAGTAGTATAGGGAACAGCGAGCAGTACTTC.

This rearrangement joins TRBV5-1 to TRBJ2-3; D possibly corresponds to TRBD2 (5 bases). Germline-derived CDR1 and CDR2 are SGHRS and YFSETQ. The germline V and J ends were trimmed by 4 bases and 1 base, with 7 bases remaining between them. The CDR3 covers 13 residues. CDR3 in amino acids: CASSLSGTDTQYF. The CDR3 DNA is TGCGCCAGCAGCCTTAGCGGCACAGATACGCAGTATTTT.

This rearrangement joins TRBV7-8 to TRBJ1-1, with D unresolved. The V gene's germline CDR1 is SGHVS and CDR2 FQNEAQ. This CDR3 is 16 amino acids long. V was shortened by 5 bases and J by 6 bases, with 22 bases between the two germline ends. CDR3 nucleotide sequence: TGTGCCAGCAGCCCACCCGCGGGAGGGTTCAGACCTGAAGCTTTCTTT. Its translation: CASSPPAGGFRPEAFF.

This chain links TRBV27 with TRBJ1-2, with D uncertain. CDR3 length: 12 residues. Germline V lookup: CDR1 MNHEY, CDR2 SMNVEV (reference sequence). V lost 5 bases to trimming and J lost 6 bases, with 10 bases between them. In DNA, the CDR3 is TGTGCCAGCAGTCCCCGGCTGGATGGCTACACCTTC. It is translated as CASSPRLDGYTF.

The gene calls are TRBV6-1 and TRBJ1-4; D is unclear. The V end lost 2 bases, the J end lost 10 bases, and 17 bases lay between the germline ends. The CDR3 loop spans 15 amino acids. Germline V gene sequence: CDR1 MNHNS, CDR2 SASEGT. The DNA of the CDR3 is TGTGCCAGCAGTGAACACGCGCAATTGATTGTAAAACTGTTTTTT. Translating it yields CASSEHAQLIVKLFF.

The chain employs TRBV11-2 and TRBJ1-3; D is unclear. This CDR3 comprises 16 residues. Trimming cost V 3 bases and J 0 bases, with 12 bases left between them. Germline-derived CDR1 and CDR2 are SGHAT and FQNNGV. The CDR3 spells CASSFGVRGSGNTIYF. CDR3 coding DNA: TGTGCCAGCAGCTTCGGGGTCCGCGGCTCTGGAAACACCATATATTTT.

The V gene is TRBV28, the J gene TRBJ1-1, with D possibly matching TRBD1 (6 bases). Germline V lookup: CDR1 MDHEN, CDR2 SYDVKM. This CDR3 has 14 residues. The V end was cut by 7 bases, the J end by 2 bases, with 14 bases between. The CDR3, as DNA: TGTGCCAGCAAGAGGGGGGGAGTCAACACTGAAGCTTTCTTT. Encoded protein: CASKRGGVNTEAFF.

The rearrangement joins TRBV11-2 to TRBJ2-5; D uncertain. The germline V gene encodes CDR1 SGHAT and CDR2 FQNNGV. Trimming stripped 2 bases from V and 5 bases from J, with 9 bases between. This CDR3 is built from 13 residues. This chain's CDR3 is CASSLNFEETQYF. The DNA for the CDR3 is TGTGCCAGCAGCTTAAACTTCGAGGAGACCCAGTACTTC.

CDR3 DNA: TGTGCCAGTAGTAACTCGGGGTATGAGCAGTTCTTC. Its translation is CASSNSGYEQFF. J is TRBJ2-1 and V is TRBV19, with D tentatively TRBD2 (5 bases). The CDR3 covers 12 residues. Looked up from germline, CDR1 is LNHDA and CDR2 is SQIVND (reference sequence). Trimming took 4 bases from V and 8 from J, leaving 9 bases between them.

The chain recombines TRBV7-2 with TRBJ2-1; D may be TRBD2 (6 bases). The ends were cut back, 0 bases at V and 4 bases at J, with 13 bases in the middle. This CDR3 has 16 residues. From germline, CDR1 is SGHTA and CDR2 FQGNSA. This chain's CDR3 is CASSLAASVPYNEQFF. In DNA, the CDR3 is TGTGCCAGCAGCTTAGCAGCTAGCGTGCCGTACAATGAGCAGTTCTTC.

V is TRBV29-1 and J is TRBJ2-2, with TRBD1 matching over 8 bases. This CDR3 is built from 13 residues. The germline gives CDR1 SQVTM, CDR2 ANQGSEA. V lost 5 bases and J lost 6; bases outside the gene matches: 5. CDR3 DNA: TGCAGCGTTATCGTACAGGGGGCCGGGGAGCTGTTTTTT. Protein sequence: CSVIVQGAGELFF.

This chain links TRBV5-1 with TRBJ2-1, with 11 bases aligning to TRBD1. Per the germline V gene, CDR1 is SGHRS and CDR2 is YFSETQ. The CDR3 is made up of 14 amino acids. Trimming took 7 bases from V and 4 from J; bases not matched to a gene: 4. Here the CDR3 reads CASWDRGEYNEQFF. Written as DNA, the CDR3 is TGCGCCAGCTGGGACAGGGGGGAATACAATGAGCAGTTCTTC.

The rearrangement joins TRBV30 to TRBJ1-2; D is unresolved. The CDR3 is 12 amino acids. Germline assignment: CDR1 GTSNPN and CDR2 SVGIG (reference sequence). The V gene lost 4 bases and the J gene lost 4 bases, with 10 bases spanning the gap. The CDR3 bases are TGTGCCTGGACCGGTGGCACCTATGGCTACACCTTC. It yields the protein CAWTGGTYGYTF.

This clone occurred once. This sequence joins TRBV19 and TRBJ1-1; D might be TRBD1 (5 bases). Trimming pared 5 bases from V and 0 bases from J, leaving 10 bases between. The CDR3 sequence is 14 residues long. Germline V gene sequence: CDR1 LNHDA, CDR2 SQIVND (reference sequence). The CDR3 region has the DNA TGTGCCAGTAGTGTCGACAGATTGAACACTGAAGCTTTCTTT. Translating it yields CASSVDRLNTEAFF.

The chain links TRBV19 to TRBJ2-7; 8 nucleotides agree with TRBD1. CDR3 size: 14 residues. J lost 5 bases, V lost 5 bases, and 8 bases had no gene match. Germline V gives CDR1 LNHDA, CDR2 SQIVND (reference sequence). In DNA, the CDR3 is TGTGCCAGTAGTCCTCAGGACAGGGCGGACGAGCAGTACTTC. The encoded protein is CASSPQDRADEQYF.